These T cell receptor beta chains were read from a single sample in a study of blood T cell repertoires in COVID-19. Profiling relied on immunoSEQ multiplex PCR, and the TCRdb table lists in-frame clones only, not all of them. The sample has fewer than 450,000 clones, approximately 84% seen once; the top ten hold under 1.3%. Input material: PBMCs or T cells enriched from blood (not recorded which). These receptors came from a woman between 25 and 40 years old who had recovered from COVID-19. The CDR3 runs from the conserved cysteine through the conserved F or W. The order of the fields is J gene, clone size, D gene, V gene, CDR3 DNA, CDR3 protein. The D gene is left open where the match is weak. Clone size, where shown, is once, few, many, or a class for clones that have expanded.

J: TRBJ1-2; size: -; D: -; V: TRBV28; DNA: TGTGCCAGCAGTCCCCTGGCGGGGGGGTTGGCTAACTATGGCTACACCTTC; CDR3: CASSPLAGGLANYGYTF
J: TRBJ1-6; size: -; D: -; V: TRBV5-4; DNA: TGTGCCAGCAGCTCTTGGACGGGATCACCCCTCCACTTT; CDR3: CASSSWTGSPLHF
J: TRBJ1-3; size: -; D: -; V: TRBV10-3; DNA: TGTGCCATCAGTGCGGGGAACTCTGGAAACACCATATATTTT; CDR3: CAISAGNSGNTIYF
J: TRBJ1-2; size: -; D: TRBD1; V: TRBV27; DNA: TGTGCCAGCAGACCGGGACAGGGGGCCTATCGGTACACCTTC; CDR3: CASRPGQGAYRYTF
J: TRBJ1-2; size: -; D: TRBD1; V: TRBV19; DNA: TGTGCCAGTACAGGCAGGGGGCCCAACTATGGCTACACCTTC; CDR3: CASTGRGPNYGYTF
J: TRBJ1-5; size: -; D: -; V: TRBV2; DNA: TGTGCCAGCACCCCGACAGAGCCAAATCAGCCCCAGCATTTT; CDR3: CASTPTEPNQPQHF
J: TRBJ2-7; size: -; D: TRBD2; V: TRBV7-9; DNA: TGTGCCAGCAGGGGGGAGGGAATTCCCTACGAGCAGTACTTC; CDR3: CASRGEGIPYEQYF
J: TRBJ1-2; size: -; D: TRBD1; V: TRBV14; DNA: TGTGCCAGCAGCCCTGGGGACAGTTCTCAACCTAACTATGGCTACACCTTC; CDR3: CASSPGDSSQPNYGYTF
J: TRBJ2-7; size: -; D: TRBD1; V: TRBV2; DNA: TGTGCCAGCAGTCTTTTACAGGGGGCTCTGGGAGTGCAGTACTTC; CDR3: CASSLLQGALGVQYF
J: TRBJ1-1; size: -; D: -; V: TRBV12-5; DNA: TGTGCTAGTGGTTTGTCTTCAGGACAGCGAGCTTTCTTT; CDR3: CASGLSSGQRAFF
J: TRBJ2-5; size: -; D: -; V: TRBV11-2; DNA: TGTGCCAGCAGCTTAGCCGGAGCGGAGACCCAGTACTTC; CDR3: CASSLAGAETQYF
J: TRBJ1-6; size: -; D: TRBD1; V: TRBV27; DNA: TGTGCCAGCAGCCGACGGACAGGGGGGGCACCCCTCCACTTT; CDR3: CASSRRTGGAPLHF
J: TRBJ2-1; size: -; D: TRBD1; V: TRBV9; DNA: TGTGCCAGCAGCGTTGAATTGTCCGGGACAGGGAATTTTGAGCAGTTCTTC; CDR3: CASSVELSGTGNFEQFF
J: TRBJ2-2; size: -; D: -; V: TRBV10-3; DNA: TGTGCCATCAGAGATGCTAGGGGGGGGAACACCGGGGAGCTGTTTTTT; CDR3: CAIRDARGGNTGELFF
J: TRBJ2-6; size: -; D: -; V: TRBV5-8; DNA: TGTGCCAGCAGCTTGGGGACAGACGCCCTTGGGGCCAACGTCCTGACTTTC; CDR3: CASSLGTDALGANVLTF
J: TRBJ2-1; size: -; D: -; V: TRBV24-1; DNA: TGTGCCACCAGTGATTCGAGACAGCCACCCTACAATGAGCAGTTCTTC; CDR3: CATSDSRQPPYNEQFF
J: TRBJ1-2; size: -; D: TRBD1; V: TRBV4-1; DNA: TGCGCCAGCAGCCAAGATTGGGCAGGGGGCCTCGGCTACACCTTC; CDR3: CASSQDWAGGLGYTF
J: TRBJ1-6; size: -; D: TRBD1; V: TRBV19; DNA: TGTGCCGGTTTCTTTGGGGACAGGGGGCCCGATTCACCCCTCCACTTT; CDR3: CAGFFGDRGPDSPLHF
J: TRBJ2-3; size: few; D: -; V: TRBV29-1; DNA: TGCAGCGTTGAGGGCCCATCCGGCACAGATACGCAGTATTTT; CDR3: CSVEGPSGTDTQYF